Reported below is one T cell receptor (beta chain). This entry belongs to a study of T cell changes during pregnancy in multiple sclerosis. Libraries were prepared by immunoSEQ multiplex PCR; TCRdb keeps only in-frame clonotypes and omits some of them. The sample contains approximately 44,000 clones, about 90% of which appear only once. Per the germline V gene, CDR1 is MNHEY and CDR2 is SVGAGI. CDR3 size: 14 residues. Trimming removed 2 bases at V and 4 bases at J, with 9 bases between. V and J are TRBV6-5 and TRBJ2-1; maybe TRBD1 (5 bases). The sample was CD4+ T cells from peripheral blood mononuclear cells, taken before pregnancy. This clonotype was obtained from a female donor with multiple sclerosis, enrolled in a pregnancy study. The CDR3 is CASSYRQTYNEQFF. The CDR3, as DNA: TGTGCCAGCAGTTACCGACAGACATACAATGAGCAGTTCTTC.